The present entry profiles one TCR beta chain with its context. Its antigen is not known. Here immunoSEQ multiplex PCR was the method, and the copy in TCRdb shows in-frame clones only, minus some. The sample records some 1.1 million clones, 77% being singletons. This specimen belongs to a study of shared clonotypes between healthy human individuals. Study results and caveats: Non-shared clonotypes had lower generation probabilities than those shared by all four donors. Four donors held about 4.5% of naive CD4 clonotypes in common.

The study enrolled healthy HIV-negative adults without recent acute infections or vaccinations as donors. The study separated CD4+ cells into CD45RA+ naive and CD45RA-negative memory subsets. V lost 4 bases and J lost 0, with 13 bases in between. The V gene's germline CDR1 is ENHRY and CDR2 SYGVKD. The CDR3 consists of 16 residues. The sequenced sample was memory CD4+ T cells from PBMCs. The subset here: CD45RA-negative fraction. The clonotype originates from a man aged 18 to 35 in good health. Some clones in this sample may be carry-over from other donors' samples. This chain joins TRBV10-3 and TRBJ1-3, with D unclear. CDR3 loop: CAISADLNSSGNTIYF. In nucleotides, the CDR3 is TGTGCCATCAGTGCCGATCTTAATTCCTCTGGAAACACCATATATTTT.